This T cell receptor (beta chain) was observed in a study of shared clonotypes between healthy human individuals. Study outcomes and limitations: The generation probabilities recorded for non-shared clonotypes fell below those of clonotypes shared by all four donors.

A remark on this clone: The antigen is unknown.

Germline trimming cut 4 bases from V and 7 bases from J; bases unmatched to any gene: 9. The germline CDR1 and CDR2 sequences are SGHNT and YYREEE (reference sequence). CDR3 size: 17 residues. An even split of each subset's genomic DNA across several immunoSEQ plates was performed. Generated by immunoSEQ multiplex PCR, the TCRdb table keeps only in-frame clones and is missing some. The sample yields about 960,000 clones, 76% seen once. The material sequenced was memory CD4+ T cells sorted from blood. As for subset: CD45RA-negative fraction. The source is a man younger than 35 in good health. The chain recombines TRBV5-4 with TRBJ2-1; the match to TRBD2 covers 15 bases. CDR3 sequence reads: CASSPSRGTSGRNEQFF. The DNA for the CDR3 is TGTGCCAGCAGCCCCTCGCGGGGGACTAGCGGGAGGAATGAGCAGTTCTTC.